The present TCR beta chain was sequenced within a study of monozygotic twins with inflammatory bowel disease. Whole-study results and caveats: On the inverse Simpson index, IBD patients scored lower for TCRbeta diversity than healthy co-twins. Distinction of different T cell subtypes was not possible. A single strong clonotype or signal linked to IBD was not supported.

As for this clonotype: Its antigen is not identified.

The UMIs contained a 6-nucleotide sample barcode. They were added by template switching during cDNA synthesis. TCRdb reprocessed the 5' RACE reads, keeping one entry per CDR3 protein, no DNA. The listing contains some 130,000 distinct CDR3 sequences. CDR1 is GTSNPN, CDR2 SVGIG, per germline (reference sequence). This CDR3 contains 14 residues. The chain recombines TRBV30 with TRBJ1-5; there is no DNA to check the TCRdb D call of TRBD1. The sequenced sample consisted of blood. The receptor was derived from a human donor with ulcerative colitis or Crohn's disease, or a healthy co-twin of an affected twin (not recorded which). The CDR3 spells CAWSVGGHGEAQHF.